Listed here is a single T cell receptor beta chain. Its specific antigen is unknown. Base-call qualities are not available, and no considerably larger clone is one nucleotide away. This sample stems from a study of blood T cell repertoires in COVID-19 (dated by TCRdb to about 2020). In the study overall: Samples from collaborators originated in the United States, Italy and Spain and spanned both the acute and convalescent phases of COVID-19. The material from the prospective study consisted of cDNA or gDNA derived from T cells, B-cell-depleted T cells, or PBMCs. Subjects who had been exposed to COVID-19, were actively infected with it, or had recovered from it provided the deeply sampled blood TCRbeta repertoires that made up the dataset. A freely available public database, intended as a resource for researchers studying the immune response to SARS-CoV-2, is where the repertoires were released. The samples were drawn from two sources: the first 160 participants of the ongoing ImmuneRACE study, and about 1,300 subjects contributed by 6 global collaborators. Sample metadata almost always included a de-identified subject ID, COVID-19 status, age in years and sex. Where HLA class I and class II types were available, the types were taken from metadata supplied by the sample provider, not from assay-based typing. Study-wide findings and limitations: The quantity of clinical and demographic metadata differed by source and by participant and was supplied without curation.

In the prospective study, participants were about 18 to 100 years old, resided in about two dozen geographic areas of the United States, and were enrolled through a virtual design. In the prospective study, cohorts were assigned on the basis of participant-reported clinical history obtained from a screening survey and a study questionnaire. Mobile phlebotomists in the prospective study collected whole blood, serum and a nasopharyngeal or oropharyngeal swab from every participant. Additional blood draws and questionnaires over an approximately two-month period could optionally be provided by prospective study participants. Before DNA extraction, prospective study blood samples were shipped either frozen or at room temperature. Based on the germline V gene (reference sequence), the CDR1 and CDR2 sequences are SGHNT and YYREEE. Reading from cysteine to phenylalanine, the CDR3 counts 20 amino acids. Only the CDR3 DNA stays, 60 bases, in frame from base 1. At the junction V is shortened by 2 bases and J by 1 base; bases outside the gene matches: 16.

The immunoSEQ Assay, a bias-controlled multiplex PCR, was used to amplify TCRbeta CDR3 regions from genomic DNA. The study's own analysis went as follows. The number of nucleated cells in each sample was estimated from the amplification of reference gene primers within the assay. To quantify the absolute abundance of each unique TCRbeta CDR3 rearrangement, sequence reads were collapsed and filtered. For each sample, productive Simpson clonality was calculated by taking the square root of Simpson's diversity index across productive rearrangements. What TCRdb holds here is the immuneACCESS table cut down to in-frame rearrangements. Part of the clones is not present; checked against another copy, under half of the missing clones reflect an unresolved V gene, and the others are unexplained. V, J and clone size reflect that table, while D and trimming were determined from the DNA. The sample yields some 250,000 clones; just under 90% were counted once. Around 4.2% of the sample is taken by the ten largest.

The sample comprised PBMCs or T cells enriched from blood (not recorded which). The TCR was taken from a woman in her thirties with acute COVID-19. Recombination joined TRBV5-4 with TRBJ1-5; the central 9 bases match TRBD1. The DNA sequence follows: TGTGCCAGCAGCTTTGGTGCCCGGGACAGGGAAGTCGAAAGCAATCAGCCCCAGCATTTT. The encoded protein is CASSFGARDREVESNQPQHF. Joined to the reference TRBV5-4 and TRBJ1-5 proteins, this CDR3 gives the full variable domain: ETGVTQSPTHLIKTRGQQVTLRCSSQSGHNTVSWYQQALGQGPQFIFQYYREEENGRGNFPPRFSGLQFPNYSSELNVNALELDDSALYLCASSFGARDREVESNQPQHFGDGTRLSIL.